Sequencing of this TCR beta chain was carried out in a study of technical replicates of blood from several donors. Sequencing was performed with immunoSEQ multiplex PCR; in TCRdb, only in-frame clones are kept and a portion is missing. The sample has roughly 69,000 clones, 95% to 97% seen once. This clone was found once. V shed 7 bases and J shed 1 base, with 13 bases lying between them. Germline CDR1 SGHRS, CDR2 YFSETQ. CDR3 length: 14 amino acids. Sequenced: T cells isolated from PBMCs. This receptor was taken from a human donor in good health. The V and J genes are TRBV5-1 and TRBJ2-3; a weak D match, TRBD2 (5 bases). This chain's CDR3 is CASGPRRGTDTQYF. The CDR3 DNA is TGCGCCAGCGGCCCCCGGCGGGGCACAGATACGCAGTATTTT.